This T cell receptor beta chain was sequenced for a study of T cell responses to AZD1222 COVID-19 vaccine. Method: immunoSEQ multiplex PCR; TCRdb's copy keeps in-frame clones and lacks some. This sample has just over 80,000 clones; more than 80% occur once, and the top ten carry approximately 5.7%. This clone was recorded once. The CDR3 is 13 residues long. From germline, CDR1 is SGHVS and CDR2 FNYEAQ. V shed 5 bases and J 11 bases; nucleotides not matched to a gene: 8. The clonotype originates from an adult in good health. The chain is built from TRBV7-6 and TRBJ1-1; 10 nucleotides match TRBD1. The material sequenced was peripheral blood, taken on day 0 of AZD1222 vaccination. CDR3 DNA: TGTGCCAGCAGCGCAACCGGGACAGGGGCGGCTTTCTTT. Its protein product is CASSATGTGAAFF. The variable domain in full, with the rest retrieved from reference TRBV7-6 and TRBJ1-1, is GAGVSQSPRYKVTKRGQDVALRCDPISGHVSLYWYRQALGQGPEFLTYFNYEAQQDKSGLPNDRFSAERPEGSISTLTIQRTEQRDSAMYRCASSATGTGAAFFGQGTRLTVV.